This T cell receptor beta chain was captured in a study of T-cell memory formation after mild COVID-19. Overall study findings and caveats: The study found contracting CD4+ clones mainly in CM and EM and contracting CD8+ clones in EMRA. Certain responding clones were present in pre-infection memory, suggesting participation of cross-reactive memory.

This clonotype has a single count. The target antigen is unknown. UMIs and sample barcodes were carried by the TCR alpha and TCR beta cDNA libraries that 5'RACE produced using constant-segment primers. From the 5' RACE reads, TCRdb called clonotypes with MiXCR, one entry per CDR3 protein. The profile shows about 470,000 distinct CDR3 sequences, roughly 23% of them singletons. Sequenced material: PBMCs or a T cell subset sorted from them (not recorded which). This TCR was sampled from an adult woman who had mild COVID-19 (a few samples of this study predate the infection). Cell type and time point are not known.

In DNA form, the CDR3 reads TGTGCCAGCCTCGGGGGGACAGTCCCACCGGGACGCTATGGCTACACCTTC. Amino acids: CASLGGTVPPGRYGYTF. The rearrangement links TRBV25-1 to TRBJ1-2; TRBD1 agrees at 7 bases. CDR3 length: 17 residues. CDR1 MGHDK and CDR2 SYGVNS come from the germline V gene. V trimming: 8 bases; J trimming: 4 bases; junction bases outside the gene matches: 19.